A single sample gave rise to the 4 T cell receptor beta chains below, sequenced in a study of blood T cell repertoires in COVID-19. Here immunoSEQ multiplex PCR was the method, and the copy in TCRdb shows in-frame clones only, minus some. The sample gives about 300,000 clones, roughly 91% of which show up once; over 1.5% is in the top ten. Sequenced sample: peripheral blood. These receptors came from a woman aged 25 to 45 with COVID-19, enrolled during active disease.

The chain links TRBV5-6 to TRBJ2-4; TRBD1 agrees at 9 bases. Per germline, CDR1 SGHDT and CDR2 YYEEEE. This CDR3 region has 15 residues. The J segment lost 1 base and the V segment lost 5 bases, leaving 4 bases of the junction unmatched. CDR3 nucleotide sequence: TGTGCCAGCAGACGGACAGGGGATGCCAAAAACATTCAGTACTTC. This translates into CASRRTGDAKNIQYF.

In DNA form, the CDR3 reads TGTGCCAGCAGCTACCGGGACAGGGGCGGCTACACCTTC. Translation: CASSYRDRGGYTF. V and J are TRBV3-1 (or the pseudogene TRBV3-2) and TRBJ1-2; 10 nucleotides align to TRBD1. The germline V gene has CDR1 LGHDT and CDR2 YNNKEL (reference sequence). The length of the CDR3 is 13 residues. V trimming: 5 bases; J trimming: 8 bases; junction bases outside the gene matches: 5.

CDR3 DNA: TGTGCCAGTAGTCCGACCGGAGATTCTTCTGGGGCCAACGTCCTGACTTTC. This encodes CASSPTGDSSGANVLTF. The chain joins TRBV19 to TRBJ2-6; D remains unclear. The V gene's germline CDR1 is LNHDA and CDR2 SQIVND (reference sequence). Trimming removed 5 bases at V and 1 base at J, with 15 bases between. The CDR3 runs 17 residues.

V and J are TRBV7-2 and TRBJ2-3, with D possibly being TRBD2 (5 bases). This CDR3 region has 13 residues. V was shortened by 5 bases and J by 6 bases, with 12 bases between the two germline ends. The germline V gene encodes CDR1 SGHTA and CDR2 FQGNSA. The CDR3 region is CASSKLDWDTQYF. The CDR3 DNA is TGTGCCAGCAGCAAACTAGATTGGGATACGCAGTATTTT.